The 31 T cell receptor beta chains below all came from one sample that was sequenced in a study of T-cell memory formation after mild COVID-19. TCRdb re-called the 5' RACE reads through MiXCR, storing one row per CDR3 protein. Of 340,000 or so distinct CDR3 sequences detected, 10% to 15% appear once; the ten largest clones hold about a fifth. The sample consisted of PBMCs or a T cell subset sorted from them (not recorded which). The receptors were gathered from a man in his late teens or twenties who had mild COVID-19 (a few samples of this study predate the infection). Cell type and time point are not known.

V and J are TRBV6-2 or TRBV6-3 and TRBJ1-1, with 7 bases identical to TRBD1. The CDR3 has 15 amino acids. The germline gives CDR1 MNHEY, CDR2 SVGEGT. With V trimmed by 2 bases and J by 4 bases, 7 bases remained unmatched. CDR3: CASSYHRGILTEAFF. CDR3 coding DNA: TGTGCCAGCAGTTACCACAGGGGAATACTCACTGAAGCTTTCTTT.

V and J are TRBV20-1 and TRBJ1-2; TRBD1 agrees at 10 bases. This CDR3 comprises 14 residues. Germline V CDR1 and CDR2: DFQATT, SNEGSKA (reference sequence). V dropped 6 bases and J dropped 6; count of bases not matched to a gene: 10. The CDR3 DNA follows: TGCAGTGCGGAGGGGGGACAGGGGAGGAATGGCTACACCTTC. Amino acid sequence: CSAEGGQGRNGYTF.

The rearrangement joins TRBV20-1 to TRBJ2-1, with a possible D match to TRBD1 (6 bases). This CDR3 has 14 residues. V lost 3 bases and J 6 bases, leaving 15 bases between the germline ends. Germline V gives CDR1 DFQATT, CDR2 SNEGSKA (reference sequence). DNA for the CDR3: TGCAGTGCTAGCAAGTCAGGGGCGTTCAATGAGCAGTTCTTC. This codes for CSASKSGAFNEQFF.

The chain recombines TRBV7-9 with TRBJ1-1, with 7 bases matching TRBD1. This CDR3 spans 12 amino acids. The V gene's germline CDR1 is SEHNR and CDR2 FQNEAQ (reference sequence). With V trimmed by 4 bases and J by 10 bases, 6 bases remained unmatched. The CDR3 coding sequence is TGTGCCAGCAGCTCCACAGGGGATGGAGCTTTCTTT. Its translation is CASSSTGDGAFF.

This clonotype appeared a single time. The CDR3 DNA sequence: TGTGCCAGCAGCCAGAGGGGGCCCGATTATGAGCAGTTCTTC. This codes for CASSQRGPDYEQFF. The chain carries TRBV11-3 and TRBJ2-1; 7 bases are a match to TRBD1. The CDR3 is made up of 14 amino acids. CDR1 is SGHNT and CDR2 is YENEEA in the germline V gene. V lost 5 bases, J lost 8 bases, and 9 bases stayed unmatched.

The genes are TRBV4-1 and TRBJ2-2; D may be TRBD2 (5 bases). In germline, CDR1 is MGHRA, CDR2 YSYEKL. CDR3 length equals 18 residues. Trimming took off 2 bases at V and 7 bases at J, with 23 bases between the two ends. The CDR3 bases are TGCGCCAGCAGCCAACGATTGACCACCTACCGAGCGGACGGGGAGCTGTTTTTT. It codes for CASSQRLTTYRADGELFF.

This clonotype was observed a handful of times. This CDR3 reads CASREGRQPQHF. For the CDR3, the DNA is TGTGCCAGCAGGGAGGGGCGTCAGCCCCAGCATTTT. The chain employs TRBV7-2 and TRBJ1-5, with D tentatively TRBD1 (5 bases). Trimming cost V 6 bases and J 6 bases, with 9 bases left between them. The CDR3 length is 12 residues. Per germline, CDR1 SGHTA and CDR2 FQGNSA. The variable domain in full, completed from reference TRBV7-2 and TRBJ1-5, reads GAGVSQSPSNKVTEKGKDVELRCDPISGHTALYWYRQSLGQGLEFLIYFQGNSAPDKSGLPSDRFSAERTGGSVSTLTIQRTQQEDSAVYLCASREGRQPQHFGDGTRLSIL.

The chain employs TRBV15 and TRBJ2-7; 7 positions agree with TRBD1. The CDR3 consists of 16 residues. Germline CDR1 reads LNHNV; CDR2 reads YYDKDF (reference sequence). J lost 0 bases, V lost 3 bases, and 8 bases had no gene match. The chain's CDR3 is CATSSTETGSSYEQYF. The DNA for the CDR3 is TGTGCCACCAGCAGCACGGAGACAGGGTCCTCCTACGAGCAGTACTTC.

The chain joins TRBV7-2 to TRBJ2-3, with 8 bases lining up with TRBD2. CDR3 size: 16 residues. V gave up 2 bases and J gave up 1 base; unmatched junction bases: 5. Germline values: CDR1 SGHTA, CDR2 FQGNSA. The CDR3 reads CASSLWAAGGTDTQYF. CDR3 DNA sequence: TGTGCCAGCAGCTTATGGGCAGCGGGAGGCACAGATACGCAGTATTTT. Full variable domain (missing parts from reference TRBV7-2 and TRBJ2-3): GAGVSQSPSNKVTEKGKDVELRCDPISGHTALYWYRQSLGQGLEFLIYFQGNSAPDKSGLPSDRFSAERTGGSVSTLTIQRTQQEDSAVYLCASSLWAAGGTDTQYFGPGTRLTVL.

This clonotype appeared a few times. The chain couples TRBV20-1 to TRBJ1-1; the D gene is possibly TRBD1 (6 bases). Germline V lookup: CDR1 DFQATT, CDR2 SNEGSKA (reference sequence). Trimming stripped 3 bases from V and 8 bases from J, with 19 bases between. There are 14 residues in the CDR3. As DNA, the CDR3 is TGCAGTGCTAGGGACCCGGGACACGGGATAGAAGCTTTCTTT. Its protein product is CSARDPGHGIEAFF.

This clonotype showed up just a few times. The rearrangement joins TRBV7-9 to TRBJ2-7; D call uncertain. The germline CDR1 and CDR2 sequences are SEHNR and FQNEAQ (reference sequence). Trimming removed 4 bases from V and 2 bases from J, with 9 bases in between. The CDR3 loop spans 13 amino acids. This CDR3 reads CASSSVVAYEQYF. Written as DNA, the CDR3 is TGTGCCAGCAGCTCGGTGGTGGCCTACGAGCAGTACTTC.

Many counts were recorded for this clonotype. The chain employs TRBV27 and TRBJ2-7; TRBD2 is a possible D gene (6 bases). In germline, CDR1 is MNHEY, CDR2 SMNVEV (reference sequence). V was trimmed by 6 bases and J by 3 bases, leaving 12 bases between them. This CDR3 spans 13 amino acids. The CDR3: CASSGTGVYEQYF. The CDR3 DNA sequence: TGTGCCAGCAGCGGGACGGGGGTCTACGAGCAGTACTTC.

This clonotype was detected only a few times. The CDR3 sequence is CASSVDLGNTIYF. The CDR3, as DNA: TGTGCCAGCAGCGTAGATCTTGGAAACACCATATATTTT. The rearrangement links TRBV9 to TRBJ1-3, with D uncertain. The CDR3 extends over 13 amino acids. Trimming pared 0 bases from V and 3 bases from J, leaving 4 bases between. Germline V gene sequence: CDR1 SGDLS, CDR2 YYNGEE.

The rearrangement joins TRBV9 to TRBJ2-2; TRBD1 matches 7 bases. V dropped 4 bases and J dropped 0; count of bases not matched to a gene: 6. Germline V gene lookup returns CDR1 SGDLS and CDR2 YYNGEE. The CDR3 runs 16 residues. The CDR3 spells CASSIRQGPNTGELFF. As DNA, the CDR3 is TGTGCCAGCAGCATCCGACAGGGCCCGAACACCGGGGAGCTGTTTTTT.

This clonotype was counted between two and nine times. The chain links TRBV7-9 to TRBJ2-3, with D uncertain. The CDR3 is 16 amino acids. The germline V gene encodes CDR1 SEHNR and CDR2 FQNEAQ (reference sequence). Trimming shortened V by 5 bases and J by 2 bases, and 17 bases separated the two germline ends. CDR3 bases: TGTGCCAGCAGCCCCAGTAGTTTCGAGAACACAGATACGCAGTATTTT. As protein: CASSPSSFENTDTQYF.

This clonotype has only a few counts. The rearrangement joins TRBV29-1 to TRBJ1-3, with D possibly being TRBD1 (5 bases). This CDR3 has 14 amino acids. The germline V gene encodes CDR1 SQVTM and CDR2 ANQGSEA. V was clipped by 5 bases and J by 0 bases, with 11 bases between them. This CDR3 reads CSVRQLDSGNTIYF. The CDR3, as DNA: TGCAGCGTTAGACAGCTGGACTCTGGAAACACCATATATTTT.

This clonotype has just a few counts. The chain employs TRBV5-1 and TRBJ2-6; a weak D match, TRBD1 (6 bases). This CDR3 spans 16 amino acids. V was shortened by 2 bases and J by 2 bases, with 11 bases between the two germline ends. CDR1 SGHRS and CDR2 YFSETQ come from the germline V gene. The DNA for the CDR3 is TGCGCCAGCAGCTTCCAAGGGGGAGCTGGGGCCAACGTCCTGACTTTC. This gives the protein CASSFQGGAGANVLTF.

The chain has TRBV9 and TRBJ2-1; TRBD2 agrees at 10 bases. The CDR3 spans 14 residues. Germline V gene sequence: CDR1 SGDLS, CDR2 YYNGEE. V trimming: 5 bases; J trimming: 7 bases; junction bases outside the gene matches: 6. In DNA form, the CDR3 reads TGTGCCAGCAGTATAGCGGGGGGCCCTAATGAGCAGTTCTTC. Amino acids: CASSIAGGPNEQFF.

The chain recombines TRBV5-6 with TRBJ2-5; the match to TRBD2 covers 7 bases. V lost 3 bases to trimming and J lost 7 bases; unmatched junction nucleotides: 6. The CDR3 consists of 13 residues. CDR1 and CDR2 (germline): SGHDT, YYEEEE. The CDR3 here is CASSSERGGTQYF. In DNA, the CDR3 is TGTGCCAGCAGCTCCGAGCGGGGAGGGACCCAGTACTTC.

CDR3 sequence (DNA): TGCAGTGCAAGGGACGCGGGGCTTGACTACGAGCAGTACTTC. Protein sequence: CSARDAGLDYEQYF. This chain links TRBV20-1 with TRBJ2-7, with D possibly matching TRBD2 (6 bases). Trimming took 6 bases from V and 3 from J, leaving 18 bases between them. CDR1 is DFQATT and CDR2 is SNEGSKA in the germline V gene (reference sequence). The CDR3 totals 14 residues.

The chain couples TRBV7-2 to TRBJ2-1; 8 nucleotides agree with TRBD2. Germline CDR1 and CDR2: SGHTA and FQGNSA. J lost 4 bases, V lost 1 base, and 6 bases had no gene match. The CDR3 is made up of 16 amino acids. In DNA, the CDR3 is TGTGCCAGCAGCTTAGAGATAGCGGGGCTTTACAATGAGCAGTTCTTC. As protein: CASSLEIAGLYNEQFF.

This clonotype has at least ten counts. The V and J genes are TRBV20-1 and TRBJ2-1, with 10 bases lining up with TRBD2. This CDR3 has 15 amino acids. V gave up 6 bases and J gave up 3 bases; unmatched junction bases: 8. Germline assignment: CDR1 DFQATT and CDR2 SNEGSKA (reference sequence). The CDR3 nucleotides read TGCAGTGCGGGGGGGTGGACTAGCGGCTACAATGAGCAGTTCTTC. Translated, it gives CSAGGWTSGYNEQFF.

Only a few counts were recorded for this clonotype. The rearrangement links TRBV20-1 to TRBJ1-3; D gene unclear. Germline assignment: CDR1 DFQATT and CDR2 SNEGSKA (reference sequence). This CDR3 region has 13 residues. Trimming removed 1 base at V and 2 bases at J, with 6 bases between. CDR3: CSARAVTGNTIYF. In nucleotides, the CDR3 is TGCAGTGCTAGAGCCGTAACTGGAAACACCATATATTTT.

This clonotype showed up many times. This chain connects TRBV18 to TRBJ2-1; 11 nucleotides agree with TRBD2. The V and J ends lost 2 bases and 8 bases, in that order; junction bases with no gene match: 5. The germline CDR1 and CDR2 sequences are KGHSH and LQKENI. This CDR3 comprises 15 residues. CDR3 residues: CASSPSSGGADEQFF. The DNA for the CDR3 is TGTGCCAGCTCACCAAGTAGCGGGGGGGCCGATGAGCAGTTCTTC.

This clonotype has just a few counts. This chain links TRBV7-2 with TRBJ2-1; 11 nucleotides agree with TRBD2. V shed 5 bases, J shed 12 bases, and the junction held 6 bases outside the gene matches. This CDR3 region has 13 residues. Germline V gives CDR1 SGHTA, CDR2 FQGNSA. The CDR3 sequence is CASSRRLAGWQFF. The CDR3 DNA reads TGTGCCAGCAGCCGTCGACTAGCGGGGTGGCAGTTCTTC.

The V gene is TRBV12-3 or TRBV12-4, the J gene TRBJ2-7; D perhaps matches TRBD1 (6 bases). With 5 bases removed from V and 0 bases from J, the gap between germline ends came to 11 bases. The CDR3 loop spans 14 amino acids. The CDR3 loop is CASSGQSSSYEQYF. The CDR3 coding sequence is TGTGCCAGCAGTGGACAGTCGAGCTCCTACGAGCAGTACTTC.

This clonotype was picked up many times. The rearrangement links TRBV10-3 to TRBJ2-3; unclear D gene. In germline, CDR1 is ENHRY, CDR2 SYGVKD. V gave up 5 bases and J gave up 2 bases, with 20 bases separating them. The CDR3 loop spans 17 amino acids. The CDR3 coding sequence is TGTGCCATCAGTAACCCCACGGGCTTAGTGGCCACAGATACGCAGTATTTT. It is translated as CAISNPTGLVATDTQYF.

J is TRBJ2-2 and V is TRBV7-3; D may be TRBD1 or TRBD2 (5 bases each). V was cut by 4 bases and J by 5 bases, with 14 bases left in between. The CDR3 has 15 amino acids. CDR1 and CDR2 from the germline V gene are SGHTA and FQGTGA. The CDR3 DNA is TGTGCCAGCAGCTCAGACAGTTGGGGGACCGGGGAGCTGTTTTTT. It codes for CASSSDSWGTGELFF.

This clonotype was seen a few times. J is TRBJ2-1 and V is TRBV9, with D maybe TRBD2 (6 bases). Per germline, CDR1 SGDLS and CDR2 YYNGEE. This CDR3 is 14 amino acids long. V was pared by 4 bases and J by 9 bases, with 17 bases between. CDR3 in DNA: TGTGCCAGCAGCCTCCGGAGGGCCGGGGGTGAGCAGTTCTTC. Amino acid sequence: CASSLRRAGGEQFF.

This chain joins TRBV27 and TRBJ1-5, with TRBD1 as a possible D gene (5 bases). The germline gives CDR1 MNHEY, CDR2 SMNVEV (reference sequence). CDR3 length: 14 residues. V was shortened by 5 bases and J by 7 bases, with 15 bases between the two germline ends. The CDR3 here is CASSESGLRQPQHF. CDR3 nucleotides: TGTGCCAGCAGTGAGTCAGGGCTACGGCAGCCCCAGCATTTT.

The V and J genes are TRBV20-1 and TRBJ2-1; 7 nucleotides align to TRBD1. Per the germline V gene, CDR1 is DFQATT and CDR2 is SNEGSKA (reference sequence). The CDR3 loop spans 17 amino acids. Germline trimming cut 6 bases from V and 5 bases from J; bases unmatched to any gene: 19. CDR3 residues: CSAPPLTGSRFHNEQFF. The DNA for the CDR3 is TGCAGTGCCCCACCCCTGACAGGGTCGAGGTTCCACAATGAGCAGTTCTTC.